One sample yielded the 29 T cell receptor beta chains listed below, sequenced in a study of T cell responses to AZD1222 COVID-19 vaccine. TCRdb keeps only in-frame clones here, not all; method: immunoSEQ multiplex PCR. The repertoire holds roughly 130,000 clones, with around 94% as singletons. The specimen comprised peripheral blood, sampled on day 0 of AZD1222 vaccination. These receptor sequences come from an adult in good health.

The V call is TRBV18, the J call TRBJ1-2, with D tentatively TRBD1 (5 bases). V was cut by 3 bases and J by 6 bases, with 11 bases left in between. Germline V lookup: CDR1 KGHSH, CDR2 LQKENI. CDR3 length equals 13 residues. CDR3 sequence reads: CASSPAGVDGYTF. In DNA form, the CDR3 reads TGTGCCAGCTCACCCGCGGGGGTGGATGGCTACACCTTC. The full variable domain, completed using reference TRBV18 and TRBJ1-2, is NAGVMQNPRHLVRRRGQEARLRCSPMKGHSHVYWYRQLPEEGLKFMVYLQKENIIDESGMPKERFSAEFPKEGPSILRIQQVVRGDSAAYFCASSPAGVDGYTFGSGTRLTVV.

J is TRBJ2-1 and V is TRBV20-1; D is unclear. Germline V gene lookup returns CDR1 DFQATT and CDR2 SNEGSKA (reference sequence). V dropped 7 bases and J dropped 6 bases, with 10 bases sitting between them. This CDR3 is 11 amino acids long. The CDR3 sequence is CSVDGFNEQFF. The CDR3 DNA reads TGCAGTGTTGACGGCTTCAATGAGCAGTTCTTC.

In its sample, this clone was seen a few times. The sample contains more than one DNA sequence encoding this CDR3. V gene TRBV28 combines with J gene TRBJ1-4, with 7 bases lining up with TRBD1. This CDR3 is built from 14 residues. Germline CDR1 reads MDHEN; CDR2 reads SYDVKM. V shed 6 bases and J 5 bases; nucleotides not matched to a gene: 6. CDR3 nucleotide sequence: TGTGCCAGCAGCACAGGACAGGCCAATGAAAAACTGTTTTTT. This codes for CASSTGQANEKLFF.

The rearrangement links TRBV7-9 to TRBJ2-7; D gene unclear. The CDR3 sequence is 12 residues long. V lost 2 bases and J lost 4, with 6 bases in between. The germline V gene encodes CDR1 SEHNR and CDR2 FQNEAQ (reference sequence). CDR3 sequence: CASSLSRYEQYF. The CDR3 nucleotides are TGTGCCAGCAGCTTAAGCAGGTACGAGCAGTACTTC.

The chain employs TRBV24-1 and TRBJ2-1; no definite D call. V lost 4 bases to trimming and J lost 9 bases, with 12 bases between them. The CDR3 is made up of 13 amino acids. Germline V CDR1 and CDR2: KGHDR, SFDVKD. The DNA of the CDR3 is TGTGCCACCAGTGAGCGACTCGAAGGTGAGCAGTTCTTC. It yields the protein CATSERLEGEQFF.

The V and J genes are TRBV27 and TRBJ2-5; D remains ambiguous. Germline values: CDR1 MNHEY, CDR2 SMNVEV (reference sequence). The CDR3 covers 13 residues. V lost 0 bases, J lost 5 bases, and 7 bases lay in between. CDR3 bases: TGTGCCAGCAGTTTATCGGGCCTTGAGACCCAGTACTTC. Translation gives CASSLSGLETQYF.

This chain joins TRBV9 and TRBJ1-1, with a possible D match to TRBD1 (5 bases). The V end lost 0 bases, the J end lost 4 bases, and 10 bases lay between the germline ends. The CDR3 is made up of 14 amino acids. Per the germline V gene, CDR1 is SGDLS and CDR2 is YYNGEE. In nucleotides, the CDR3 is TGTGCCAGCAGCGTAGAAACCGGGGGCACTGAAGCTTTCTTT. Protein sequence: CASSVETGGTEAFF.

This chain's CDR3 is CASSLAHGGRDSDTQYF. The CDR3 nucleotides are TGTGCCAGCAGCTTAGCTCACGGCGGGCGGGACTCAGATACGCAGTATTTT. The V and J genes are TRBV7-2 and TRBJ2-3, with D maybe TRBD2 (6 bases). The CDR3 is 17 amino acids. Trimming pared 0 bases from V and 4 bases from J, leaving 17 bases between. Germline V gene lookup returns CDR1 SGHTA and CDR2 FQGNSA.

The rearrangement links TRBV6-5 to TRBJ2-1, with TRBD2 as a possible D gene (6 bases). Germline CDR1 and CDR2: MNHEY and SVGAGI. CDR3 length: 13 residues. V was cut by 6 bases and J by 5 bases, with 11 bases left in between. The CDR3: CASRMTRNNEQFF. In DNA form, the CDR3 reads TGTGCCAGCAGAATGACTAGAAACAATGAGCAGTTCTTC.

J is TRBJ1-6 and V is TRBV3-1 (or the pseudogene TRBV3-2), with D unresolved. Germline-derived CDR1 and CDR2 are LGHDT and YNNKEL (reference sequence). CDR3 length equals 13 residues. Trimming removed 1 base at V and 9 bases at J, with 7 bases between. The CDR3 sequence is CASSQGVSSPLHF. The CDR3 nucleotides read TGTGCCAGCAGCCAAGGGGTCAGTTCACCCCTCCACTTT.

The chain recombines TRBV29-1 with TRBJ1-2; a weak D match, TRBD1 (6 bases). V lost 3 bases, J lost 2 bases, and 7 bases lay in between. CDR1 and CDR2 (germline): SQVTM, ANQGSEA. The CDR3 runs 12 residues. Here the CDR3 reads CSVEQGNYGYTF. The CDR3 DNA sequence: TGCAGCGTTGAGCAGGGGAACTATGGCTACACCTTC.

The chain has TRBV29-1 and TRBJ1-5; 11 bases are shared with TRBD1. CDR1 is SQVTM, CDR2 ANQGSEA, per germline. CDR3 size: 15 residues. The ends lost 7 bases at V and 3 bases at J; junction bases unmatched: 8. Here the CDR3 reads CSAAPGQGVNQPQHF. In nucleotides, the CDR3 is TGCAGCGCCGCACCGGGACAGGGGGTCAATCAGCCCCAGCATTTT. Looking up the rest from reference TRBV29-1 and TRBJ1-5 gives the full variable domain: SAVISQKPSRDICQRGTSLTIQCQVDSQVTMMFWYRQQPGQSLTLIATANQGSEATYESGFVIDKFPISRPNLTFSTLTVSNMSPEDSSIYLCSAAPGQGVNQPQHFGDGTRLSIL.

The rearrangement joins TRBV18 to TRBJ1-2; D is undetermined. The germline gives CDR1 KGHSH, CDR2 LQKENI. V lost 8 bases, J lost 5 bases, and 15 bases lay in between. This CDR3 spans 13 amino acids. CDR3 loop: CASGEALEYGYTF. The CDR3 nucleotides are TGTGCCAGCGGGGAGGCGCTAGAATATGGCTACACCTTC. Full variable domain (outside the CDR3, taken from reference TRBV18 and TRBJ1-2): NAGVMQNPRHLVRRRGQEARLRCSPMKGHSHVYWYRQLPEEGLKFMVYLQKENIIDESGMPKERFSAEFPKEGPSILRIQQVVRGDSAAYFCASGEALEYGYTFGSGTRLTVV.

This chain links TRBV3-1 (or the pseudogene TRBV3-2) with TRBJ1-2; D ambiguous. Looked up from germline, CDR1 is LGHDT and CDR2 is YNNKEL (reference sequence). V dropped 0 bases and J dropped 8 bases, with 19 bases sitting between them. The CDR3 runs to 16 residues. CDR3 amino acids: CASSQDHLREGDGYTF. The CDR3, as DNA: TGTGCCAGCAGCCAAGATCACTTACGAGAGGGTGACGGCTACACCTTC.

The chain is built from TRBV27 and TRBJ1-4; D call uncertain. The V gene lost 3 bases and the J gene lost 0 bases, with 2 bases spanning the gap. This CDR3 contains 13 residues. The V gene's germline CDR1 is MNHEY and CDR2 SMNVEV (reference sequence). The CDR3 here is CASSFSTNEKLFF. Here the CDR3 DNA reads TGTGCCAGCAGTTTTTCAACTAATGAAAAACTGTTTTTT.

The gene calls are TRBV7-8 and TRBJ2-2; TRBD2 aligns across 9 bases. After removal of 4 bases from V and 7 bases from J, the junction contained 13 bases not matched to a gene. Germline CDR1 SGHVS, CDR2 FQNEAQ. CDR3 length: 17 residues. This CDR3 is CASSWLAGGPFVGELFF. The CDR3 nucleotides read TGTGCCAGCAGCTGGCTGGCGGGAGGGCCCTTTGTCGGGGAGCTGTTTTTT.

This clone came up once. V is TRBV2 and J is TRBJ2-3, with TRBD2 matching over 8 bases. The ends lost 5 bases at V and 0 bases at J; junction bases unmatched: 4. Germline CDR1 reads SNHLY; CDR2 reads FYNNEI. This CDR3 spans 15 amino acids. The CDR3 DNA reads as TGTGCCAGCAGTATTCCTAGCGGGAGCACAGATACGCAGTATTTT. It codes for CASSIPSGSTDTQYF.

The chain recombines TRBV9 with TRBJ1-1; D perhaps matches TRBD1 (6 bases). Germline assignment: CDR1 SGDLS and CDR2 YYNGEE. The CDR3 contains 14 residues. V was shortened by 4 bases and J by 2 bases, with 12 bases between the two germline ends. As DNA, the CDR3 is TGTGCCAGCAGCCCTCGGACAGCCAACACTGAAGCTTTCTTT. Its protein is CASSPRTANTEAFF.

The chain employs TRBV30 and TRBJ2-3; 9 nucleotides match TRBD1. J was trimmed by 1 base and V by 3 bases; bases with no gene match: 2. This CDR3 region has 14 residues. Germline CDR1 and CDR2: GTSNPN and SVGIG (reference sequence). CDR3 DNA: TGTGCCTGGAGGGACAGGGGACGCACAGATACGCAGTATTTT. Translating it yields CAWRDRGRTDTQYF.

V is TRBV19 and J is TRBJ2-1; 8 nucleotides match TRBD2. J gave up 0 bases and V 3 bases, and 16 bases lay outside the gene matches. There are 20 residues in the CDR3. Germline V gene data show CDR1 as LNHDA and CDR2 as SQIVND (reference sequence). The CDR3 nucleotides are TGTGCCAGTAGTATTTTGGGAGCGGGAGATCTGAGGGGCTCCTACAATGAGCAGTTCTTC. This translates into CASSILGAGDLRGSYNEQFF. Based on the CDR3 plus reference TRBV19 and TRBJ2-1, the full variable domain is DGGITQSPKYLFRKEGQNVTLSCEQNLNHDAMYWYRQDPGQGLRLIYYSQIVNDFQKGDIAEGYSVSREKKESFPLTVTSAQKNPTAFYLCASSILGAGDLRGSYNEQFFGPGTRLTVL.

V usage is TRBV19 and J usage is TRBJ2-1, with D possibly TRBD2 on 6 matching bases. V shed 3 bases and J shed 6 bases, with 18 bases lying between them. The CDR3 loop spans 16 amino acids. Per germline, CDR1 LNHDA and CDR2 SQIVND (reference sequence). CDR3 protein: CASSMGFGRDPNEQFF. Written as DNA, the CDR3 is TGTGCCAGTAGTATGGGGTTTGGGCGGGATCCCAATGAGCAGTTCTTC.

This clone was recorded only once. V and J are TRBV27 and TRBJ1-1; no clear D. Germline-derived CDR1 and CDR2 are MNHEY and SMNVEV (reference sequence). Trimming took off 7 bases at V and 4 bases at J, with 4 bases between the two ends. The CDR3 is made up of 10 amino acids. Here the CDR3 DNA reads TGTGCCAGCACAAGCACTGAAGCTTTCTTT. Translation gives CASTSTEAFF.

The V call is TRBV6-5, the J call TRBJ1-4; D unclear. This CDR3 spans 14 amino acids. The ends were cut back, 5 bases at V and 8 bases at J, with 15 bases in the middle. CDR1 and CDR2 (germline): MNHEY, SVGAGI. Here the CDR3 DNA reads TGTGCCAGCAGTCAGGAACCCTTTGGGGAAAAACTGTTTTTT. It codes for CASSQEPFGEKLFF.

The V call is TRBV7-9, the J call TRBJ1-4; 9 bases are shared with TRBD1. Unmatched junction bases numbered 10, after V lost 3 bases and J lost 5 bases. Germline V gene lookup returns CDR1 SEHNR and CDR2 FQNEAQ (reference sequence). The CDR3 length is 17 residues. CDR3 residues: CASSFRLTGGTNEKLFF. CDR3 DNA: TGTGCCAGCAGCTTTCGCTTAACAGGGGGCACAAATGAAAAACTGTTTTTT.

This clone was recorded once. This chain joins TRBV30 and TRBJ2-5; D ambiguous. Germline V CDR1 and CDR2: GTSNPN, SVGIG (reference sequence). This CDR3 has 13 amino acids. With 3 bases removed from V and 5 bases from J, the gap between germline ends came to 13 bases. CDR3 in DNA: TGTGCCTGGAGCCGTCAGCCGAGGGAGACCCAGTACTTC. Amino acids: CAWSRQPRETQYF. The complete variable domain, with remaining parts taken from reference TRBV30 and TRBJ2-5, reads SQTIHQWPATLVQPVGSPLSLECTVEGTSNPNLYWYRQAAGRGLQLLFYSVGIGQISSEVPQNLSASRPQDRQFILSSKKLLLSDSGFYLCAWSRQPRETQYFGPGTRLLVL.

The CDR3 region is CASSLGENTEAFF. Written as DNA, the CDR3 is TGCGCCAGCAGCTTAGGGGAGAACACTGAAGCTTTCTTT. The chain uses TRBV5-1 and TRBJ1-1; D possibly corresponds to TRBD1 (5 bases). CDR3 length equals 13 residues. Trimming took off 2 bases at V and 1 base at J, with 6 bases between the two ends. CDR1 is SGHRS, CDR2 YFSETQ, per germline.

This chain joins TRBV7-9 and TRBJ1-1; D is uncertain. CDR1 SEHNR and CDR2 FQNEAQ come from the germline V gene (reference sequence). This CDR3 region has 13 residues. The V gene lost 5 bases and the J gene lost 2 bases, with 9 bases spanning the gap. The CDR3 DNA reads TGTGCCAGCAGCCTTAGGACTAACACTGAAGCTTTCTTT. It specifies CASSLRTNTEAFF. The whole variable domain, filled in from reference TRBV7-9 and TRBJ1-1, reads DTGVSQNPRHKITKRGQNVTFRCDPISEHNRLYWYRQTLGQGPEFLTYFQNEAQLEKSRLLSDRFSAERPKGSFSTLEIQRTEQGDSAMYLCASSLRTNTEAFFGQGTRLTVV.

For the CDR3, the DNA is TGTGCCAGCAGCCCCCGGGGGGTGAAGGTGAACACCGGGGAGCTGTTTTTT. Translation gives CASSPRGVKVNTGELFF. The V and J genes are TRBV7-9 and TRBJ2-2; 7 bases match TRBD2. Germline V gene lookup returns CDR1 SEHNR and CDR2 FQNEAQ (reference sequence). V gave up 5 bases and J gave up 1 base; unmatched junction bases: 10. CDR3 length equals 17 residues. The full variable domain, completed using reference TRBV7-9 and TRBJ2-2, is DTGVSQNPRHKITKRGQNVTFRCDPISEHNRLYWYRQTLGQGPEFLTYFQNEAQLEKSRLLSDRFSAERPKGSFSTLEIQRTEQGDSAMYLCASSPRGVKVNTGELFFGEGSRLTVL.

V and J are TRBV7-2 and TRBJ2-5; 8 positions match TRBD2. The CDR3 is made up of 14 amino acids. V lost 6 bases and J lost 4; bases outside the gene matches: 7. Looked up from germline, CDR1 is SGHTA and CDR2 is FQGNSA. In DNA, the CDR3 is TGTGCCAGCAGATCAGCGGGAGCGGGAGAGACCCAGTACTTC. It codes for CASRSAGAGETQYF.